Listed below are T cell receptor beta chains from one sample, sequenced in a study of T cell responses to AZD1222 COVID-19 vaccine. This table comes from immunoSEQ multiplex PCR, and its TCRdb copy is limited to in-frame clones, with some not included. Of 90,000 to 120,000 clones listed, 89% are singletons. Here the sequenced sample was peripheral blood, taken on day 0 of MenACWY control vaccination. Source of these receptors: an adult in good health. The CDR3 runs from the conserved cysteine through the conserved F or W. Fields, in order: D gene, clone size, V gene, J gene, CDR3 protein, CDR3 DNA. A D gene is named only where the DNA matches it firmly. Size tells how often a clone was seen (once, few, many) or the class of an expanded clone, and some rows leave it out.

D gene: .
clone size: .
V gene: TRBV6-1
J gene: TRBJ1-3
CDR3 protein: CASSDLLGNTIYF
CDR3 DNA: TGTGCCAGCAGTGACCTATTGGGAAACACCATATATTTT

D gene: .
clone size: once
V gene: TRBV15
J gene: TRBJ1-5
CDR3 protein: CATSRDRGHNQPQHF
CDR3 DNA: TGTGCCACCAGCAGAGATCGGGGACACAATCAGCCCCAGCATTTT

D gene: TRBD1
clone size: once
V gene: TRBV7-8
J gene: TRBJ2-7
CDR3 protein: CASSQGGQPQYF
CDR3 DNA: TGTGCCAGCAGCCAAGGGGGCCAGCCGCAGTACTTC

D gene: .
clone size: .
V gene: TRBV20-1
J gene: TRBJ2-7
CDR3 protein: CSARPAGEQYF
CDR3 DNA: TGCAGTGCTAGACCCGCGGGGGAGCAGTACTTC

D gene: .
clone size: .
V gene: TRBV7-3
J gene: TRBJ1-2
CDR3 protein: CASSPGTSNYGYTF
CDR3 DNA: TGTGCCAGCAGCCCCGGGACCTCTAACTATGGCTACACCTTC

D gene: TRBD1
clone size: .
V gene: TRBV3-1/TRBV3-2
J gene: TRBJ2-4
CDR3 protein: CASSLRGPLAKNIQYF
CDR3 DNA: TGTGCCAGCAGCCTCAGGGGGCCCCTAGCCAAAAACATTCAGTACTTC

D gene: .
clone size: .
V gene: TRBV6-5
J gene: TRBJ2-3
CDR3 protein: CASSYLSATDTQYF
CDR3 DNA: TGTGCCAGCAGTTACCTGTCAGCCACAGATACGCAGTATTTT

D gene: .
clone size: .
V gene: TRBV4-2
J gene: TRBJ1-6
CDR3 protein: CASSQDLVESAIGDSPLHF
CDR3 DNA: TGTGCCAGCAGCCAAGATCTGGTAGAGTCTGCAATTGGAGATTCACCCCTCCACTTT

D gene: .
clone size: .
V gene: TRBV24-1
J gene: TRBJ2-1
CDR3 protein: CATSDFRGAFSGNEQFF
CDR3 DNA: TGTGCCACCAGTGATTTTCGCGGGGCCTTCAGCGGCAATGAGCAGTTCTTC

D gene: TRBD1
clone size: .
V gene: TRBV5-1
J gene: TRBJ2-5
CDR3 protein: CASSLARGTEETQYF
CDR3 DNA: TGCGCCAGCAGCTTGGCCAGGGGGACAGAAGAGACCCAGTACTTC

D gene: TRBD2
clone size: .
V gene: TRBV2
J gene: TRBJ2-1
CDR3 protein: CARRGGNDEQFF
CDR3 DNA: TGTGCCAGGCGGGGGGGAAACGATGAGCAGTTCTTC

D gene: .
clone size: .
V gene: TRBV29-1
J gene: TRBJ1-2
CDR3 protein: CSVGDPGRYTF
CDR3 DNA: TGCAGCGTCGGGGACCCAGGCCGCTACACCTTC

D gene: .
clone size: .
V gene: TRBV3-1/TRBV3-2
J gene: TRBJ2-3
CDR3 protein: CASSQVWDSDTQYF
CDR3 DNA: TGTGCCAGCAGCCAAGTATGGGACTCGGATACGCAGTATTTT

D gene: TRBD1
clone size: .
V gene: TRBV5-4
J gene: TRBJ2-1
CDR3 protein: CASRSRTGITNEQFF
CDR3 DNA: TGTGCCAGCAGATCCCGGACAGGTATAACCAATGAGCAGTTCTTC

D gene: TRBD1
clone size: .
V gene: TRBV2
J gene: TRBJ1-2
CDR3 protein: CASSSPGQGALRGYTF
CDR3 DNA: TGTGCCAGCAGTTCACCGGGACAGGGGGCTTTGAGAGGCTACACCTTC

D gene: TRBD1
clone size: .
V gene: TRBV13
J gene: TRBJ1-5
CDR3 protein: CASSQGAGGNQPQHF
CDR3 DNA: TGTGCCAGCAGCCAGGGGGCCGGGGGCAATCAGCCCCAGCATTTT

D gene: .
clone size: few
V gene: TRBV6-4
J gene: TRBJ2-2
CDR3 protein: CASSDRDTGELFF
CDR3 DNA: TGTGCCAGCAGTGACAGGGACACCGGGGAGCTGTTTTTT

D gene: .
clone size: .
V gene: TRBV5-4
J gene: TRBJ1-2
CDR3 protein: CASSFEVPNGYTF
CDR3 DNA: TGTGCCAGCAGCTTTGAGGTGCCTAATGGCTACACCTTC

D gene: .
clone size: once
V gene: TRBV7-3
J gene: TRBJ1-2
CDR3 protein: CASSLEFGEGYGYTF
CDR3 DNA: TGTGCCAGCAGCTTAGAGTTCGGGGAGGGCTATGGCTACACCTTC

D gene: TRBD1
clone size: many
V gene: TRBV7-2
J gene: TRBJ1-2
CDR3 protein: CASSPRQGNGYGYTF
CDR3 DNA: TGTGCCAGCAGCCCTCGACAGGGGAATGGCTATGGCTACACCTTC

D gene: .
clone size: .
V gene: TRBV9
J gene: TRBJ1-3
CDR3 protein: CASSVGGTSGNTIYF
CDR3 DNA: TGTGCCAGCAGCGTAGGAGGGACCTCTGGAAACACCATATATTTT

D gene: .
clone size: .
V gene: TRBV7-8
J gene: TRBJ2-7
CDR3 protein: CASSLSYEQYF
CDR3 DNA: TGTGCCAGCAGCCTCAGCTACGAGCAGTACTTC

D gene: .
clone size: .
V gene: TRBV6-2/TRBV6-3
J gene: TRBJ2-7
CDR3 protein: CASSYPTGRPVYEQYF
CDR3 DNA: TGTGCCAGCAGTTACCCCACAGGGCGACCTGTCTACGAGCAGTACTTC

D gene: TRBD1
clone size: .
V gene: TRBV12-3/TRBV12-4
J gene: TRBJ2-1
CDR3 protein: CASRSTGTNEQFF
CDR3 DNA: TGTGCCAGCAGATCGACAGGGACCAATGAGCAGTTCTTC

D gene: TRBD1
clone size: .
V gene: TRBV7-2
J gene: TRBJ2-7
CDR3 protein: CASSLGGQAYEQYF
CDR3 DNA: TGTGCCAGCAGCTTAGGGGGACAGGCCTACGAGCAGTACTTC

D gene: .
clone size: once
V gene: TRBV27
J gene: TRBJ1-5
CDR3 protein: CASSFTGYNQPQHF
CDR3 DNA: TGTGCCAGCAGTTTCACAGGGTACAATCAGCCCCAGCATTTT

D gene: TRBD1
clone size: once
V gene: TRBV11-2
J gene: TRBJ1-2
CDR3 protein: CASSPSTGPYGYTF
CDR3 DNA: TGTGCCAGCAGCCCCTCGACAGGGCCGTATGGCTACACCTTC

D gene: .
clone size: .
V gene: TRBV19
J gene: TRBJ1-4
CDR3 protein: CASTPRGAFNEKLFF
CDR3 DNA: TGTGCCAGTACCCCCCGGGGCGCATTTAATGAAAAACTGTTTTTT

D gene: .
clone size: .
V gene: TRBV18
J gene: TRBJ1-3
CDR3 protein: CASSPPNSSGNTIYF
CDR3 DNA: TGTGCCAGCTCACCACCGAATAGCTCTGGAAACACCATATATTTT

D gene: .
clone size: .
V gene: TRBV4-3
J gene: TRBJ1-2
CDR3 protein: CASSDRGQGNYGYTF
CDR3 DNA: TGCGCCAGCAGCGACCGGGGGCAGGGGAACTATGGCTACACCTTC

D gene: TRBD1
clone size: .
V gene: TRBV7-2
J gene: TRBJ2-7
CDR3 protein: CASSLFVRTGNYEQYF
CDR3 DNA: TGTGCCAGCAGCCTGTTCGTTCGGACAGGGAACTACGAGCAGTACTTC

D gene: .
clone size: .
V gene: TRBV25-1
J gene: TRBJ1-1
CDR3 protein: CASSHLTGLDAEAFF
CDR3 DNA: TGTGCCAGCAGTCACCTGACAGGCCTTGACGCTGAAGCTTTCTTT

D gene: TRBD2
clone size: .
V gene: TRBV18
J gene: TRBJ2-2
CDR3 protein: CASSPTLAGTLNTGELFF
CDR3 DNA: TGTGCCAGCTCACCAACTCTAGCGGGGACACTAAACACCGGGGAGCTGTTTTTT

D gene: TRBD1
clone size: .
V gene: TRBV19
J gene: TRBJ1-4
CDR3 protein: CASSVHRGPNEKLFF
CDR3 DNA: TGTGCCAGTAGTGTACACAGGGGTCCGAATGAAAAACTGTTTTTT

D gene: TRBD1
clone size: .
V gene: TRBV3-1/TRBV3-2
J gene: TRBJ1-3
CDR3 protein: CASSLIGTEGNTIYF
CDR3 DNA: TGTGCCAGCAGCCTTATCGGGACAGAGGGAAACACCATATATTTT

D gene: .
clone size: .
V gene: TRBV6-5
J gene: TRBJ2-7
CDR3 protein: CASSRGSLISYEQYF
CDR3 DNA: TGTGCCAGCAGTCGGGGATCCCTTATCTCCTACGAGCAGTACTTC

D gene: .
clone size: .
V gene: TRBV9
J gene: TRBJ2-3
CDR3 protein: CASSVRDSPTDTQYF
CDR3 DNA: TGTGCCAGCAGCGTACGGGATAGCCCCACAGATACGCAGTATTTT

D gene: .
clone size: .
V gene: TRBV4-1
J gene: TRBJ1-1
CDR3 protein: CASSQKGVAEAFF
CDR3 DNA: TGCGCCAGCAGCCAGAAAGGCGTCGCTGAAGCTTTCTTT

D gene: TRBD2
clone size: .
V gene: TRBV6-1
J gene: TRBJ2-6
CDR3 protein: CASSVAGASSGANVLTF
CDR3 DNA: TGTGCCAGCAGTGTAGCGGGGGCCTCATCTGGGGCCAACGTCCTGACTTTC

D gene: .
clone size: .
V gene: TRBV6-5
J gene: TRBJ1-6
CDR3 protein: CASRISYYNSPLHF
CDR3 DNA: TGTGCCAGCAGGATCTCTTATTATAATTCACCCCTCCACTTT